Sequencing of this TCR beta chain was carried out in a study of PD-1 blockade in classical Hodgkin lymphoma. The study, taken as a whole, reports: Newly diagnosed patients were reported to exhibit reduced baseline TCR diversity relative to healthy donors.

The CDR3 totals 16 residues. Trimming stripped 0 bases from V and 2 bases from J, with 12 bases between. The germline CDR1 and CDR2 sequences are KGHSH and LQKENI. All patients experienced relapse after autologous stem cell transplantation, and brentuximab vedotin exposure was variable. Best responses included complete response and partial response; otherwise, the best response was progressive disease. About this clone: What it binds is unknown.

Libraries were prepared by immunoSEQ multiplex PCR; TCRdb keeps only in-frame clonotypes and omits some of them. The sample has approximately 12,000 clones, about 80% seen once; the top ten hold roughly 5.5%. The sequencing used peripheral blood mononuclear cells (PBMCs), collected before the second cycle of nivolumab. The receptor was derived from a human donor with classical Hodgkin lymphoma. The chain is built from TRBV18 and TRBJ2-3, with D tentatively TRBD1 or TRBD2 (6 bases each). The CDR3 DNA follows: TGTGCCAGCTCACCACCGGCCTGGGGGGCCACAGATACGCAGTATTTT. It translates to CASSPPAWGATDTQYF.